This TCR beta chain was recovered during a study of blood T cell repertoires in COVID-19. For the study at large: Acute and convalescent COVID-19 samples came from the United States, Italy and Spain.

Seattle's enrolled individuals joined amid active infection and were then monitored longitudinally. Germline V gene data show CDR1 as SGHTA and CDR2 as FQGNSA. Unmatched junction bases numbered 10, after V lost 5 bases and J lost 6 bases. The CDR3 consists of 15 residues. Using immunoSEQ multiplex PCR, the repertoire was profiled, and TCRdb retains in-frame clones only, with some absent. The data hold approximately 180,000 clones, with over 75% observed a single time. This clonotype was sampled from a person aged 65 to 79 with COVID-19, enrolled during active disease. This sequence joins TRBV7-2 and TRBJ1-5, with 7 bases matching TRBD1. The specimen was peripheral blood. CDR3 sequence: CASSPSTGEGQPQHF. CDR3 nucleotides: TGTGCCAGCAGCCCATCTACAGGGGAAGGTCAGCCCCAGCATTTT.